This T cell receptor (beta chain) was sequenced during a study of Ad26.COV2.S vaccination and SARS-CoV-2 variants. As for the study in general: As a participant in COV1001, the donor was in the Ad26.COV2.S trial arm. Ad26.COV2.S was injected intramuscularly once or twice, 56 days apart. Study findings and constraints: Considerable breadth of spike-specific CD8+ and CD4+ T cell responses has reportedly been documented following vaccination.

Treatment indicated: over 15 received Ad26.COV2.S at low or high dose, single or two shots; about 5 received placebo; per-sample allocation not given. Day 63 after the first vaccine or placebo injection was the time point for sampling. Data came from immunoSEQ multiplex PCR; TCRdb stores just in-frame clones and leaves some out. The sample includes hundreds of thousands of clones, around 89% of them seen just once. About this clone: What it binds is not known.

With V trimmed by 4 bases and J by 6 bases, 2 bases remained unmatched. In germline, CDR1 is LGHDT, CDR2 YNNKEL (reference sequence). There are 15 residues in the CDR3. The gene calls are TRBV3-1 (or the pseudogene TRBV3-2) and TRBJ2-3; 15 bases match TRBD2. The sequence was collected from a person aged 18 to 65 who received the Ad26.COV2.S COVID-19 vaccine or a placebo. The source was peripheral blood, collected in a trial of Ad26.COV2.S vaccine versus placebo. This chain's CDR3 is CASSPGTSGGDTQYF. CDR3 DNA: TGTGCCAGCAGCCCCGGGACTAGCGGGGGGGATACGCAGTATTTT.